Each of the 15 T cell receptor beta chains below was sequenced from the same sample in a study of T cells in women clearing cervical HPV infection. Libraries were prepared by immunoSEQ multiplex PCR; TCRdb keeps only in-frame clonotypes and omits some of them. The sample holds about 30,000 clones. The sample taken for sequencing was blood buffy coat. The receptors stem from a woman between 18 and 75 years old with a cervical HPV16 infection that either progressed to CIN3+ or cleared (not recorded which).

Of note for this clone: The read falls 3 residues short of the CDR3 end, and the missing part is taken from the germline J gene. The J gene is TRBJ1-1, the V gene TRBV7-6; TRBD1 might be the D (5 bases). Germline lookup yields CDR1 SGHVS and CDR2 FNYEAQ. The CDR3 contains 14 residues. CDR3 in amino acids: CASSPGGRGETAFF. CDR3 bases read: TGTGCCAGCAGCCCCGGGGGAAGGGGAGAGACA.

A note on this clone: Read coverage stops 3 residues before the CDR3 terminus; the germline J gene supplies the remainder. J is TRBJ2-3 and V is TRBV14, with D maybe TRBD2 (6 bases). Germline values: CDR1 SGHDN, CDR2 FVKESK. The CDR3 is 17 amino acids. The V gene lost 0 bases and the J gene lost 0 bases, with 13 bases spanning the gap. The CDR3: CASSQDRASASTDTQYF. The part of the CDR3 DNA that was read is TGTGCCAGCAGCCAAGATCGGGCTAGCGCTAGCACAGATACG.

Concerning this clone itself: One junction end does not reproduce the germline sequence, and a read error may be involved. The read ends 3 residues before the CDR3 terminus; that terminus is restored from the germline J gene. V and J are TRBV4-2 and TRBJ2-7; TRBD1 is a possible D gene (5 bases). The CDR3 runs to 14 residues. Looked up from germline, CDR1 is LGHNA and CDR2 is YNFKEQ. The CDR3 region is CASSQDRGRFEQYF. The DNA read from the CDR3 is TGCGCCAGCAGCCAAGATAGGGGTAGGTTCGAG.

Worth noting for this clone: The CDR3 end lies 3 residues beyond the end of the read and is filled in from the germline J gene. V usage is TRBV18 and J usage is TRBJ2-1, with TRBD2 identical over 7 bases. Germline V gene data show CDR1 as KGHSH and CDR2 as LQKENI. Trimming cost V 3 bases and J 9 bases; bases outside gene matches: 2. This CDR3 is 12 amino acids long. The part of the CDR3 DNA that was read is TGTGCCAGCTCACCCACTAGCGCTGAG. Translating it yields CASSPTSAE. The whole CDR3 reads CASSPTSAEQFF. Based on the CDR3 plus reference TRBV18 and TRBJ2-1, the full variable domain is NAGVMQNPRHLVRRRGQEARLRCSPMKGHSHVYWYRQLPEEGLKFMVYLQKENIIDESGMPKERFSAEFPKEGPSILRIQQVVRGDSAAYFCASSPTSAEQFFGPGTRLTVL.

Comments on this clone: The missing CDR3 end, 3 residues past where the read stops, is filled in from the germline J gene. This chain uses TRBV7-9 with TRBJ1-4, with D hard to call. The CDR3 loop spans 15 amino acids. Looked up from germline, CDR1 is SEHNR and CDR2 is FQNEAQ (reference sequence). Trimming took 1 base from V and 4 from J, leaving 10 bases between them. The CDR3 protein is CASSLGVGGNEKLFF. The part of the CDR3 DNA that was read is TGTGCCAGCAGCTTAGGGGTCGGCGGTAATGAAAAA. Drawing the rest from reference TRBV7-9 and TRBJ1-4, the complete variable domain is DTGVSQNPRHKITKRGQNVTFRCDPISEHNRLYWYRQTLGQGPEFLTYFQNEAQLEKSRLLSDRFSAERPKGSFSTLEIQRTEQGDSAMYLCASSLGVGGNEKLFFGSGTQLSVL.

The sequenced CDR3 bases are TGTGCCAGCTCACCGTCTAGCGCACAGACCTACGAC. The encoded protein is CASSPSSAQTYD. The whole CDR3 region reads CASSPSSAQTYDYTF. This chain joins TRBV18 and TRBJ1-2, with D uncertain. With the read ending 3 residues before the CDR3 end, the germline J gene is used to fill in that end. CDR1 is KGHSH, CDR2 LQKENI, per germline. This CDR3 contains 15 residues.

As to this clone: The CDR3 extends 3 residues past the end of the read, so its final part is completed from the germline J gene. The chain uses TRBV7-2 and TRBJ2-3; weak D call: TRBD2 (7 bases). Germline CDR1 reads SGHTA; CDR2 reads FQGNSA. The CDR3 is made up of 14 amino acids. The CDR3: CASSFGGGQETQYF. The sequenced CDR3 bases are TGTGCCAGCAGCTTTGGGGGGGGGCAAGAGACG.

As to this clone: The CDR3 end is not reached by the read, which stops 3 residues before it; the germline J gene fills it in. The chain employs TRBV20-1 and TRBJ2-7; a weak D match, TRBD1 (6 bases). This CDR3 has 13 amino acids. Trimming cost V 4 bases and J 3 bases, with 13 bases left between them. Germline CDR1 reads DFQATT; CDR2 reads SNEGSKA (reference sequence). Incomplete CDR3 DNA: TGCAGTGCTATCAAGGACAGCCTCTACGAG. It encodes CSAIKDSLYE. The whole CDR3 protein reads CSAIKDSLYEQYF.

With regard to this clone: From the germline J gene comes the end of the CDR3, since the read stops 3 residues before it. V usage is TRBV5-4 and J usage is TRBJ1-2; D uncertain. Trimming left V 3 bases short and J 3 bases short, with 3 bases between. This CDR3 comprises 11 residues. The germline gives CDR1 SGHNT, CDR2 YYREEE (reference sequence). CDR3 DNA (partial): TGTGCCAGCAGCTCGTACTATGGC. Its translation is CASSSYYG. The whole CDR3 is CASSSYYGYTF.

A remark on this clone: The read finishes 3 residues shy of the CDR3 end, and the germline J gene is used to complete it. The chain uses TRBV7-8 and TRBJ2-4, with D tentatively TRBD1 (5 bases). Germline V lookup: CDR1 SGHVS, CDR2 FQNEAQ. This CDR3 is built from 16 residues. The CDR3 loop reads CASSLVESGQYYGQYF. CDR3 bases read: TGTGCCAGCAGCTTAGTTGAGTCAGGGCAGTACTATGGT.

Concerning this clone: The read falls 3 residues short of the CDR3 end, and the missing part is taken from the germline J gene. The J gene is TRBJ2-1, the V gene TRBV11-2; 10 bases match TRBD2. V lost 10 bases and J lost 8; bases outside the gene matches: 14. The CDR3 consists of 15 residues. Germline CDR1 is SGHAT and CDR2 is FQNNGV. CDR3 region: CATRDGSGRSYEQFF. The part of the CDR3 DNA that was read is TGTGCCACTCGTGACGGTAGCGGGAGGTCGTATGAG.

With respect to this clone: The DNA ends 3 residues before the CDR3 does, and the rest of the CDR3 is filled in from the germline J gene. This chain joins TRBV5-1 and TRBJ1-2, with 8 bases aligning to TRBD1. V shed 4 bases and J 2 bases; nucleotides not matched to a gene: 7. The CDR3 sequence is 15 residues long. Germline V gene lookup returns CDR1 SGHRS and CDR2 YFSETQ. The CDR3 DNA, read in part, is TGCGCCAGCAGCGTATGGGACAGGCTGAACTATGGC. Its translation: CASSVWDRLNYG. The CDR3 in its entirety is CASSVWDRLNYGYTF.

With respect to this clone: The read ends 3 residues early relative to the CDR3; the germline J gene fills the gap. V gene TRBV6-4 combines with J gene TRBJ2-1, with TRBD2 matching 10 bases. Germline V gene lookup returns CDR1 MRHNA and CDR2 SNTAGT. Trimming at V came to 8 bases and at J to 6 bases, leaving 7 bases not matched to a gene. CDR3 length equals 14 residues. The CDR3 DNA, read in part, is TGTGCCAGCTCTAAGGTAGCGGGGGGCAATGAG. As protein: CASSKVAGGNE. The full CDR3 is CASSKVAGGNEQFF.

On this clone: The read terminates 3 residues ahead of where the CDR3 ends, so the germline J gene completes it. This sequence joins TRBV7-9 and TRBJ1-2; D remains ambiguous. The CDR3 is 15 residues long. CDR1 SEHNR and CDR2 FQNEAQ come from the germline V gene (reference sequence). The CDR3 sequence is CASSLGVSDTDTYTF. The CDR3 bases that were read are TGTGCCAGCAGCTTAGGAGTCTCAGACACAGATACC. The full variable domain, completed using reference TRBV7-9 and TRBJ1-2, is DTGVSQNPRHKITKRGQNVTFRCDPISEHNRLYWYRQTLGQGPEFLTYFQNEAQLEKSRLLSDRFSAERPKGSFSTLEIQRTEQGDSAMYLCASSLGVSDTDTYTFGSGTRLTVV.

As for this clone: The read is 3 residues too short to cover the CDR3 end, so that end is filled in from the germline J gene. The gene calls are TRBV20-1 and TRBJ2-5; TRBD2 agrees at 11 bases. CDR3 length: 16 amino acids. Germline V gene sequence: CDR1 DFQATT, CDR2 SNEGSKA (reference sequence). The V segment lost 5 bases and the J segment 2 bases; nucleotides outside the gene matches: 10. The chain's CDR3 is CSALPGTSGEQETQYF. The CDR3 DNA, read in part, is TGCAGTGCTCTACCCGGGACTAGCGGCGAGCAAGAGACC.